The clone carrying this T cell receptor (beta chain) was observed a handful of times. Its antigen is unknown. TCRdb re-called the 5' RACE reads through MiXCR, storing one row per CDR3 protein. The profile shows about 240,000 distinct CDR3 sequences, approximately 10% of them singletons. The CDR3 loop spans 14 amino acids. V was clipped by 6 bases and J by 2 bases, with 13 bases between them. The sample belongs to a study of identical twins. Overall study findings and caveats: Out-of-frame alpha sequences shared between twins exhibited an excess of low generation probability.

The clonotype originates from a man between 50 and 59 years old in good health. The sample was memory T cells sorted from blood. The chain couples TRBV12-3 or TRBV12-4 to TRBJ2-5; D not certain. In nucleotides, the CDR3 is TGTGCCAGCAGCTTAAATGGCAGACAAGAGACCCAGTACTTC. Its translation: CASSLNGRQETQYF.